This TCR beta chain came from a study of human T cells and chemical hapten exposure. Whole-study findings and limits: With patch test score, the counts of PT1 expanded TCRs showed a positive correlation. Alopecia in all donors means immunity may differ from healthy individuals.

TCRdb called the RACE reads again in MiXCR, with one record for every CDR3 protein. Found here are about 300,000 distinct CDR3 sequences, over 5% of them singletons; the top ten hold around 8.8%. The CDR3 has 17 residues. V dropped 3 bases and J dropped 0 bases, with 14 bases sitting between them. In germline, CDR1 is SGHTA, CDR2 FQGNSA. This clonotype was recorded many times. Its antigen is unidentified. Time point indicated: pre-sensitization, week 0. Treatment given: therapeutic diphenylcyclopropenone sensitization with weekly scalp DPC. Patch tests were applied only after blood draws. The chain joins TRBV7-2 to TRBJ2-2, with a tentative D call TRBD1 (6 bases). The sample consisted of whole blood, taken in connection with sensitization to the hapten diphenylcyclopropenone (DPC). This receptor was identified in a woman aged 18-29 years with alopecia areata. Some clones in this sample may be carry-over from other donors' samples. The CDR3 loop is CASSFTGRPANTGELFF. In DNA, the CDR3 is TGTGCCAGCAGCTTTACAGGGAGACCAGCGAACACCGGGGAGCTGTTTTTT.